This T cell receptor (beta chain) was documented in a study of T cell repertoires in cytomegalovirus infection. Study information: TCR beta signatures that were public indicated CMV infection and matching HLA type. Study-wide results and caveats: Predominance within the ex vivo response was attributable to HLA-C-restricted CMV-specific TCR beta clonotypes. Based on cumulative public TCR beta family frequency, carriers of CMV plus the relevant HLA were identified.

MiXCR was run by TCRdb on the reads, yielding one entry per CDR3 protein. Of about 140,000 distinct CDR3 sequences in the sample, under 8% were seen once. This clonotype came up many times. Antigen unknown. V was trimmed by 4 bases and J by 3 bases, leaving 9 bases between them. In germline, CDR1 is SGHVS, CDR2 FNYEAQ. The CDR3 has 14 amino acids. The genes are TRBV7-6 and TRBJ2-2; the D is unclear. This receptor was identified in a human donor in good health (CMV status not recorded). Some clones in this sample may be carry-over from other donors' samples. Sequences were obtained from PBMCs. CDR3 sequence reads: CASSSGVHTGELFF. The CDR3 region has the DNA TGTGCCAGCAGCTCCGGAGTTCACACCGGGGAGCTGTTTTTT.